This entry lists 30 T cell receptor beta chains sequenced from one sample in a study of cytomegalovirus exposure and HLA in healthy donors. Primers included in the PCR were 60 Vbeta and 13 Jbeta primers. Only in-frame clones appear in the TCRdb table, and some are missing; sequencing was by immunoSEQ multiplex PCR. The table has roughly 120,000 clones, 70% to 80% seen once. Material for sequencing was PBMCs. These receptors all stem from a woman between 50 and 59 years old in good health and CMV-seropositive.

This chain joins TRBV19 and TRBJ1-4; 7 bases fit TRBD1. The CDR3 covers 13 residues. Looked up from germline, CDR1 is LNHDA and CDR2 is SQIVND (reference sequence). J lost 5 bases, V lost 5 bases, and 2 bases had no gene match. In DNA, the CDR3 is TGTGCCAGTAGTTCGGACAGGAATGAAAAACTGTTTTTT. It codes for CASSSDRNEKLFF. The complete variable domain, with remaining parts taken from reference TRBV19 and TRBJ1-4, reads DGGITQSPKYLFRKEGQNVTLSCEQNLNHDAMYWYRQDPGQGLRLIYYSQIVNDFQKGDIAEGYSVSREKKESFPLTVTSAQKNPTAFYLCASSSDRNEKLFFGSGTQLSVL.

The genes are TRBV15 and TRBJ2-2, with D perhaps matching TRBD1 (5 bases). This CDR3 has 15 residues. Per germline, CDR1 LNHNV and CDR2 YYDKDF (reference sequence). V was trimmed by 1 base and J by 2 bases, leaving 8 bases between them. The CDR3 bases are TGTGCCACCAGCAGAGGGACAACCAACACCGGGGAGCTGTTTTTT. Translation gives CATSRGTTNTGELFF.

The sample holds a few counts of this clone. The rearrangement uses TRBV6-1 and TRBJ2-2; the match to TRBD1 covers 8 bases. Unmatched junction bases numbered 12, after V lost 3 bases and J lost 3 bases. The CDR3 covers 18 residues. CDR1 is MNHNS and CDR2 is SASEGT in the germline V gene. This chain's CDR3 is CASSDAADREEYTGELFF. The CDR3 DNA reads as TGTGCCAGCAGTGACGCGGCGGACAGGGAAGAGTACACCGGGGAGCTGTTTTTT.

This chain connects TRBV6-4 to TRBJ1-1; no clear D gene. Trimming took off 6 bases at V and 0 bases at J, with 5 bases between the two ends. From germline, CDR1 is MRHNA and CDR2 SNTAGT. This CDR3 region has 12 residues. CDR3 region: CASRGMNTEAFF. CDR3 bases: TGTGCCAGCAGGGGCATGAACACTGAAGCTTTCTTT.

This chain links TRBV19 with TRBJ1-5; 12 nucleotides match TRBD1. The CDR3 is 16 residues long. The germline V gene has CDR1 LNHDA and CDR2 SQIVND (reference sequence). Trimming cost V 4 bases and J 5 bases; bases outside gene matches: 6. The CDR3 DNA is TGTGCCAGTAGTACCGCAGGGACAGGGGGCTATCAGCCCCAGCATTTT. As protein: CASSTAGTGGYQPQHF.

In nucleotides, the CDR3 is TGTGCCAGCAGACAGGGTTTAAACAATGAGCAGTTCTTC. It encodes CASRQGLNNEQFF. The chain couples TRBV19 to TRBJ2-1; 7 bases match TRBD1. Trimming cost V 9 bases and J 5 bases; bases outside gene matches: 7. From germline, CDR1 is LNHDA and CDR2 SQIVND (reference sequence). This CDR3 has 13 residues. Filled out from reference TRBV19 and TRBJ2-1, the complete variable domain reads DGGITQSPKYLFRKEGQNVTLSCEQNLNHDAMYWYRQDPGQGLRLIYYSQIVNDFQKGDIAEGYSVSREKKESFPLTVTSAQKNPTAFYLCASRQGLNNEQFFGPGTRLTVL.

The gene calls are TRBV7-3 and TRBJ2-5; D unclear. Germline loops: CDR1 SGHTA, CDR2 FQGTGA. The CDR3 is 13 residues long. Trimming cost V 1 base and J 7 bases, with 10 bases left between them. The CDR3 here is CASSLSGGSTQYF. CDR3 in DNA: TGTGCCAGCAGCTTAAGCGGCGGCTCGACCCAGTACTTC.

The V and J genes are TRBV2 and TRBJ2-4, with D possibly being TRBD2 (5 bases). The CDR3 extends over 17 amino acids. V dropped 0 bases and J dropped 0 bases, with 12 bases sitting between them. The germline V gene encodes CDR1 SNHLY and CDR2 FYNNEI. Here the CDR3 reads CASSEASSLLAKNIQYF. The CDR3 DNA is TGTGCCAGCAGTGAAGCTTCTAGCTTACTAGCCAAAAACATTCAGTACTTC. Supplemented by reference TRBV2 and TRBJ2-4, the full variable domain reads EPEVTQTPSHQVTQMGQEVILRCVPISNHLYFYWYRQILGQKVEFLVSFYNNEISEKSEIFDDQFSVERPDGSNFTLKIRSTKLEDSAMYFCASSEASSLLAKNIQYFGAGTRLSVL.

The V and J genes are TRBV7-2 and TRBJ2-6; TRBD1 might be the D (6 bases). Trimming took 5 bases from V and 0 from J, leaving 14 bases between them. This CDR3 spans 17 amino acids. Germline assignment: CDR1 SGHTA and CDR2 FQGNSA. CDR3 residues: CASSGDIESSGANVLTF. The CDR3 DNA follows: TGTGCCAGCAGCGGGGACATCGAGAGCTCTGGGGCCAACGTCCTGACTTTC.

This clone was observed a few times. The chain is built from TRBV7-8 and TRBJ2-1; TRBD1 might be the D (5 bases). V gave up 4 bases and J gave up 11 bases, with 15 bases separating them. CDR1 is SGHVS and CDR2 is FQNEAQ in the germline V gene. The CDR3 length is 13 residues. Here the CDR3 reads CASSSRQLMKQFF. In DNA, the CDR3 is TGTGCCAGCAGCTCCCGACAGTTAATGAAGCAGTTCTTC.

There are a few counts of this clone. The chain's CDR3 is CASSSHSERDAYEQYF. The CDR3 nucleotides are TGTGCCAGCAGCTCCCACTCCGAGCGAGATGCCTACGAGCAGTACTTC. The genes are TRBV5-4 and TRBJ2-7; D is uncertain. V lost 3 bases, J lost 2 bases, and 18 bases lay in between. Germline V gene lookup returns CDR1 SGHNT and CDR2 YYREEE (reference sequence). The length of the CDR3 is 16 residues.

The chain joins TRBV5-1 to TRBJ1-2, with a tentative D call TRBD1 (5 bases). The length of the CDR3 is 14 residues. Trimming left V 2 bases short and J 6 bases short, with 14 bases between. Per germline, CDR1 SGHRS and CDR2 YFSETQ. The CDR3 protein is CASSFNPGGDGYTF. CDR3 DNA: TGCGCCAGCAGCTTCAATCCGGGGGGGGATGGCTACACCTTC.

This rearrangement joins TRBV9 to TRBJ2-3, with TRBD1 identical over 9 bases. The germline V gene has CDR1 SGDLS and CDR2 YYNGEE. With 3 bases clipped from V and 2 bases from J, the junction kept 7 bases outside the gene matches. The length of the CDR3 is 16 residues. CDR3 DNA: TGTGCCAGCAGCGCAGGGAGGACAGGGGTCACAGATACGCAGTATTTT. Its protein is CASSAGRTGVTDTQYF. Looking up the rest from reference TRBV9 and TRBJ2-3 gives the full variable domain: DSGVTQTPKHLITATGQRVTLRCSPRSGDLSVYWYQQSLDQGLQFLIQYYNGEERAKGNILERFSAQQFPDLHSELNLSSLELGDSALYFCASSAGRTGVTDTQYFGPGTRLTVL.

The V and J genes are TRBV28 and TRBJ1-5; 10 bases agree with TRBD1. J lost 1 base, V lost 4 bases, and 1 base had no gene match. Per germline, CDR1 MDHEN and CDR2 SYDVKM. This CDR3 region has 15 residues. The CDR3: CASSWDRGSNQPQHF. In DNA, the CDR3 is TGTGCCAGCAGTTGGGACAGGGGCAGCAATCAGCCCCAGCATTTT. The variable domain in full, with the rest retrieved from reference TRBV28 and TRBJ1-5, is DVKVTQSSRYLVKRTGEKVFLECVQDMDHENMFWYRQDPGLGLRLIYFSYDVKMKEKGDIPEGYSVSREKKERFSLILESASTNQTSMYLCASSWDRGSNQPQHFGDGTRLSIL.

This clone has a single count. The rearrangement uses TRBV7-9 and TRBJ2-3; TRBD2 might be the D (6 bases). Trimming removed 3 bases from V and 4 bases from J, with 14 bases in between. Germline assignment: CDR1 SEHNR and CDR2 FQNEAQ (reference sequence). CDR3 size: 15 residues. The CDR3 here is CASSFRSGDADTQYF. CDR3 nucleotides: TGTGCCAGCAGCTTTAGGTCGGGGGACGCAGATACGCAGTATTTT. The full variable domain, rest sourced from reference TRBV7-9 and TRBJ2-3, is DTGVSQNPRHKITKRGQNVTFRCDPISEHNRLYWYRQTLGQGPEFLTYFQNEAQLEKSRLLSDRFSAERPKGSFSTLEIQRTEQGDSAMYLCASSFRSGDADTQYFGPGTRLTVL.

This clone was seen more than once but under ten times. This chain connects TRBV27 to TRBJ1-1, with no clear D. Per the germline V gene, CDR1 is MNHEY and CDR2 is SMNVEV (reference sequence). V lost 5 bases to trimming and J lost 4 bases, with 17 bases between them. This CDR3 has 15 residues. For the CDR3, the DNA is TGTGCCAGCAGTCTTGGGCTTCGGGGAGGCACTGAAGCTTTCTTT. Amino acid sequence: CASSLGLRGGTEAFF.

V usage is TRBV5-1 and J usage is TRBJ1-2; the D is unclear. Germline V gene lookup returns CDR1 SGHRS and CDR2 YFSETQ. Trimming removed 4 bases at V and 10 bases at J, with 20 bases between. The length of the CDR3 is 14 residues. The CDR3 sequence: CASSPPLTEPNYTF. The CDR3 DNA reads TGCGCCAGCAGCCCTCCCTTAACAGAACCAAACTACACCTTC.

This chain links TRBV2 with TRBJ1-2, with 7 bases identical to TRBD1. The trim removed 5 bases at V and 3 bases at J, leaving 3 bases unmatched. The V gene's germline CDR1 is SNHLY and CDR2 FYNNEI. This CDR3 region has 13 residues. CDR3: CASSTGTDYGYTF. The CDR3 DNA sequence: TGTGCCAGCAGTACAGGGACAGACTATGGCTACACCTTC.

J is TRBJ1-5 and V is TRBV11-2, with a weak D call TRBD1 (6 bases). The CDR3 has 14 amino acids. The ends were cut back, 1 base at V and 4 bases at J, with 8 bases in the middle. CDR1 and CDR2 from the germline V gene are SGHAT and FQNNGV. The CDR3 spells CASSLGQGNQPQHF. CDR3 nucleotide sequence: TGTGCCAGCAGCTTAGGCCAGGGGAATCAGCCCCAGCATTTT.

The CDR3 loop reads CAWTSGGSHEQFF. As DNA, the CDR3 is TGTGCCTGGACTAGCGGGGGTTCACATGAGCAGTTCTTC. This rearrangement joins TRBV30 to TRBJ2-1; TRBD2 agrees at 10 bases. V was pared by 4 bases and J by 8 bases, with 5 bases of the junction left unmatched. CDR1 is GTSNPN and CDR2 is SVGIG in the germline V gene (reference sequence). The CDR3 loop spans 13 amino acids. Combining the CDR3 with reference TRBV30 and TRBJ2-1 gives the whole variable domain SQTIHQWPATLVQPVGSPLSLECTVEGTSNPNLYWYRQAAGRGLQLLFYSVGIGQISSEVPQNLSASRPQDRQFILSSKKLLLSDSGFYLCAWTSGGSHEQFFGPGTRLTVL.

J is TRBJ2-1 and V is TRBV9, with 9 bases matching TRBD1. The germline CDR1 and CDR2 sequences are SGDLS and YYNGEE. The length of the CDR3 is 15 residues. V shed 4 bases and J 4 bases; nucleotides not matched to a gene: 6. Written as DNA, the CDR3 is TGTGCCAGCAGCCCTACAGGGGGCCAGTACAATGAGCAGTTCTTC. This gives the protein CASSPTGGQYNEQFF.

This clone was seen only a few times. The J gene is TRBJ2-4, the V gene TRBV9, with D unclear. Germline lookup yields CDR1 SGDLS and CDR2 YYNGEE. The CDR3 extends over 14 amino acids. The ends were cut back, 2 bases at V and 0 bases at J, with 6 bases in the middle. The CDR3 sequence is CASSVGLAKNIQYF. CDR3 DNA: TGTGCCAGCAGCGTTGGCCTAGCCAAAAACATTCAGTACTTC.

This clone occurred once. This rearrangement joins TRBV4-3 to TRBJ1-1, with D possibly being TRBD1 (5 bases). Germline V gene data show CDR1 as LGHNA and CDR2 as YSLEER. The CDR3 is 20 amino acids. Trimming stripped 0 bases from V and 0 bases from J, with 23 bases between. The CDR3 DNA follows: TGCGCCAGCAGCCAAGAAGGACTGGCCGGGGGGATAGGGGTGAACACTGAAGCTTTCTTT. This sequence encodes CASSQEGLAGGIGVNTEAFF.

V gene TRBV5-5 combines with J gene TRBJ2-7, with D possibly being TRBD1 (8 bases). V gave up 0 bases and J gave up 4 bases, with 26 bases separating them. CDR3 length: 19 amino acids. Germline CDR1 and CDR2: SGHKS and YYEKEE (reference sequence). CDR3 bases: TGTGCCAGCAGCTTGGAGGTCAGGGGGCGGGGGTTAATCGGGTACGAGCAGTACTTC. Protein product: CASSLEVRGRGLIGYEQYF.

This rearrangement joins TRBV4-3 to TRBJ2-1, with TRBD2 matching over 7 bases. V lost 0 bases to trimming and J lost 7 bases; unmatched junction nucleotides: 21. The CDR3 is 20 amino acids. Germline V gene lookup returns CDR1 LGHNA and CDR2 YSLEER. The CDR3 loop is CASSQDAGGRAGVLGNEQFF. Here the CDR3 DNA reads TGCGCCAGCAGCCAAGATGCCGGAGGGAGGGCGGGAGTTTTGGGGAATGAGCAGTTCTTC.

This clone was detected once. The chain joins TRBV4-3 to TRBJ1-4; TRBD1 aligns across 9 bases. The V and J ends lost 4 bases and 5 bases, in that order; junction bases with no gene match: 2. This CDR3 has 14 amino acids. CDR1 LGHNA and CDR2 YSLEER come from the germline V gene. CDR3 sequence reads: CASSRGQGNEKLFF. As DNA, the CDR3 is TGCGCCAGCAGCCGGGGACAGGGAAATGAAAAACTGTTTTTT.

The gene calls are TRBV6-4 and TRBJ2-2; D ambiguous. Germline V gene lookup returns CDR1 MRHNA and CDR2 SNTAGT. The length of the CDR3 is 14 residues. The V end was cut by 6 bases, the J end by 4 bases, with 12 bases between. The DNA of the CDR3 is TGTGCCAGCAGCGTTCAAATGGCCACCGGGGAGCTGTTTTTT. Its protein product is CASSVQMATGELFF.

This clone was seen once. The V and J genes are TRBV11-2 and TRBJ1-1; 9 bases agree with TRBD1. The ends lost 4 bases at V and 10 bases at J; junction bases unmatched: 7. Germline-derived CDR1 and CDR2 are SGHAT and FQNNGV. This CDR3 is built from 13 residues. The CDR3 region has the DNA TGTGCCAGCAGCTCGGGACAGGGCGGGGGAGCTTTCTTT. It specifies CASSSGQGGGAFF.

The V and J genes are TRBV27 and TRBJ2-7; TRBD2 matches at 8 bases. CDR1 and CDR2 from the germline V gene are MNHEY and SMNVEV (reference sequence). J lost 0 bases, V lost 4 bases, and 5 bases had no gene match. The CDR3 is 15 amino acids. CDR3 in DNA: TGTGCCAGCAGTTCCTCCGGGAGGGCCTCCTACGAGCAGTACTTC. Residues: CASSSSGRASYEQYF.

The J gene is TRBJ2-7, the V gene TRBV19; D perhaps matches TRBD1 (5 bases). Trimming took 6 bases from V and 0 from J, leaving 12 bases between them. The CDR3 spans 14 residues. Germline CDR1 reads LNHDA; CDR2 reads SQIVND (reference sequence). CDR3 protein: CASSRGQASYEQYF. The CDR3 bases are TGTGCCAGTAGCCGCGGACAAGCCTCCTACGAGCAGTACTTC.